What follows are 25 T cell receptor beta chains derived from one specimen sequenced in a study of shared clonotypes between healthy human individuals. TCRdb keeps only in-frame clones here, not all; method: immunoSEQ multiplex PCR. This table has almost 700,000 clones, 92% appearing once. Cells designated naive CD8 were CD45RO-negative and were positively selected for CCR7, with terminally differentiated effector memory CD45RA+ cells excluded. The specimen sequenced was naive CD8+ T cells sorted from blood. The receptors stem from a young man in good health.

The chain employs TRBV28 and TRBJ2-1; 8 bases fit TRBD2. CDR1 and CDR2 (germline): MDHEN, SYDVKM. This CDR3 is built from 16 residues. Trimming at V came to 5 bases and at J to 2 bases, leaving 8 bases not matched to a gene. CDR3 bases: TGTGCCAGCAGTAAATACCTAGCGGGCACCTACAATGAGCAGTTCTTC. Translating gives CASSKYLAGTYNEQFF.

This chain joins TRBV28 and TRBJ1-5; a weak D match, TRBD1 (6 bases). V was clipped by 10 bases and J by 2 bases, with 18 bases between them. The CDR3 has 15 residues. Germline V gene lookup returns CDR1 MDHEN and CDR2 SYDVKM. CDR3 sequence (DNA): TGTGCCACCATCGGGGGGGGGCGCGGCAATCAGCCCCAGCATTTT. Its protein product is CATIGGGRGNQPQHF.

This clone was recorded only once. The J gene is TRBJ2-5, the V gene TRBV27; tentatively, D is TRBD1 (8 bases). The CDR3 has 15 residues. Trimming pared 0 bases from V and 4 bases from J, leaving 12 bases between. Germline V gives CDR1 MNHEY, CDR2 SMNVEV (reference sequence). For the CDR3, the DNA is TGTGCCAGCAGTTTATCCACAGGGGGGGTAGAGACCCAGTACTTC. Amino acids: CASSLSTGGVETQYF.

CDR3 coding DNA: TGTGCCAGCAGCTTAGTGGTGGGGGGTGGAAGGAACACTGAAGCTTTCTTT. This gives the protein CASSLVVGGGRNTEAFF. The chain links TRBV11-2 to TRBJ1-1; D is perhaps TRBD1 (5 bases). V lost 1 base to trimming and J lost 1 base, with 16 bases between them. In germline, CDR1 is SGHAT, CDR2 FQNNGV. This CDR3 spans 17 amino acids.

With regard to this clone: This sample includes further DNA sequences coding for the same CDR3. The chain recombines TRBV27 with TRBJ1-5; D remains ambiguous. Germline CDR1 is MNHEY and CDR2 is SMNVEV (reference sequence). The V and J ends lost 1 base and 6 bases respectively, with 4 bases between them. The CDR3 sequence is 12 residues long. CDR3 sequence (DNA): TGTGCCAGCAGTTTATTAGGTCAGCCCCAGCATTTT. It specifies CASSLLGQPQHF.

This clone has only one observation. The rearrangement joins TRBV7-2 to TRBJ2-3, with 8 bases fitting TRBD2. CDR3 length: 13 residues. Germline CDR1 SGHTA, CDR2 FQGNSA. Trimming removed 4 bases from V and 8 bases from J; junction bases left unmatched: 5. CDR3 protein: CASSSGLASTQYF. The CDR3 DNA reads as TGTGCCAGCAGCTCCGGACTAGCTAGTACGCAGTATTTT.

V usage is TRBV27 and J usage is TRBJ2-3, with 12 bases lining up with TRBD2. Per the germline V gene, CDR1 is MNHEY and CDR2 is SMNVEV (reference sequence). J lost 8 bases, V lost 5 bases, and 26 bases had no gene match. The length of the CDR3 is 21 residues. CDR3 nucleotide sequence: TGTGCCAGCAGTGTATATTCGGGCCAAAACCGGTGGACTAGCGGGACTAGTACGCAGTATTTT. The encoded protein is CASSVYSGQNRWTSGTSTQYF.

This clone occurred once. The V call is TRBV19, the J call TRBJ2-1; 7 bases fit TRBD1. The trim removed 9 bases at V and 4 bases at J, leaving 12 bases unmatched. Germline-derived CDR1 and CDR2 are LNHDA and SQIVND (reference sequence). CDR3 size: 15 residues. CDR3 sequence: CASNTGATMYNEQFF. CDR3 bases: TGTGCCAGCAATACAGGGGCGACGATGTACAATGAGCAGTTCTTC.

The chain links TRBV13 to TRBJ2-5; 7 bases align to TRBD1. Unmatched junction bases numbered 5, after V lost 5 bases and J lost 2 bases. This CDR3 spans 14 amino acids. Germline V gives CDR1 PRHDT, CDR2 FYEKMQ (reference sequence). The CDR3 region has the DNA TGTGCCAGCAGCCCGTTACAGGGGCAAGAGACCCAGTACTTC. It yields the protein CASSPLQGQETQYF.

In nucleotides, the CDR3 is TGTGCCAGCAGTTTAGACAGGGCTGGGTGGAACGAGCAGTACTTC. Translated, it gives CASSLDRAGWNEQYF. The chain combines TRBV27 with TRBJ2-7; TRBD1 matches 7 bases. CDR1 is MNHEY, CDR2 SMNVEV, per germline (reference sequence). The ends lost 2 bases at V and 5 bases at J; junction bases unmatched: 9. The CDR3 has 15 residues.

The genes are TRBV18 and TRBJ2-1, with D unclear. Trimming cost V 3 bases and J 7 bases, with 4 bases left between them. Germline CDR1 reads KGHSH; CDR2 reads LQKENI. There are 11 residues in the CDR3. The CDR3 sequence: CASSPINEQFF. The DNA for the CDR3 is TGTGCCAGCTCACCGATTAATGAGCAGTTCTTC.

The genes are TRBV7-9 and TRBJ2-1, with TRBD2 matching over 12 bases. V was clipped by 5 bases and J by 10 bases; unmatched bases: 9. The germline V gene encodes CDR1 SEHNR and CDR2 FQNEAQ (reference sequence). The CDR3 length is 15 residues. The CDR3 spells CASSDPSGRAGEQFF. The CDR3 bases are TGTGCCAGCAGCGACCCTAGCGGGAGGGCCGGGGAGCAGTTCTTC.

J is TRBJ2-3 and V is TRBV10-1; tentative D call: TRBD2 (6 bases). Trimming took 4 bases from V and 0 from J, leaving 11 bases between them. The CDR3 extends over 15 amino acids. Germline V lookup: CDR1 WNHNN, CDR2 SYGVQD (reference sequence). The CDR3 nucleotides are TGCGCCAGCAGTGCTGGGGGGATGAGCACAGATACGCAGTATTTT. This encodes CASSAGGMSTDTQYF.

The CDR3 DNA reads as TGTGCCAGCAGCTTCACCGGGACAGCAACCTACACCGGGGAGCTGTTTTTT. Translation: CASSFTGTATYTGELFF. This chain uses TRBV11-2 with TRBJ2-2; TRBD1 matches 7 bases. CDR1 and CDR2 (germline): SGHAT, FQNNGV. V lost 3 bases, J lost 3 bases, and 10 bases stayed unmatched. The CDR3 extends over 17 amino acids.

This chain connects TRBV10-3 to TRBJ2-2; D is undetermined. The CDR3 loop spans 11 amino acids. Per the germline V gene, CDR1 is ENHRY and CDR2 is SYGVKD. The ends were cut back, 6 bases at V and 6 bases at J, with 5 bases in the middle. In DNA form, the CDR3 reads TGTGCCATCAGCAAGTCCGGGGAGCTGTTTTTT. This gives the protein CAISKSGELFF.

The count of this clone is one. The rearrangement joins TRBV5-4 to TRBJ1-1; D is uncertain. Trimming took 2 bases from V and 5 from J, leaving 13 bases between them. This CDR3 contains 14 residues. Germline-derived CDR1 and CDR2 are SGHNT and YYREEE (reference sequence). The CDR3 loop reads CASSFLGGGTEAFF. The CDR3 DNA sequence: TGTGCCAGCAGCTTTTTGGGTGGAGGTACTGAAGCTTTCTTT.

This chain links TRBV14 with TRBJ2-5, with D hard to call. The CDR3 runs 15 residues. Germline V gene data show CDR1 as SGHDN and CDR2 as FVKESK. Trimming pared 2 bases from V and 7 bases from J, leaving 17 bases between. The CDR3 coding sequence is TGTGCCAGCAGCCAATCTACTGGTCTGTCTGGGACCCAGTACTTC. Translated: CASSQSTGLSGTQYF.

J is TRBJ2-1 and V is TRBV27, with 7 bases fitting TRBD2. V was pared by 1 base and J by 0 bases, with 3 bases of the junction left unmatched. CDR3 length equals 16 residues. Germline-derived CDR1 and CDR2 are MNHEY and SMNVEV (reference sequence). CDR3 bases: TGTGCCAGCAGTTTATTCGGCGGGAGCTCCTACAATGAGCAGTTCTTC. The encoded protein is CASSLFGGSSYNEQFF.

The chain is built from TRBV11-2 and TRBJ2-7, with 12 nucleotides matching TRBD2. V lost 6 bases, J lost 2 bases, and 5 bases stayed unmatched. This CDR3 has 15 residues. Germline CDR1 SGHAT, CDR2 FQNNGV. This CDR3 reads CASRSTSGRTYEQYF. In DNA, the CDR3 is TGTGCCAGCAGATCCACTAGCGGGAGGACCTACGAGCAGTACTTC.

The J gene is TRBJ1-1, the V gene TRBV19, with D uncertain. This CDR3 is built from 11 residues. Germline V gene sequence: CDR1 LNHDA, CDR2 SQIVND (reference sequence). Trimming took 10 bases from V and 4 from J, leaving 10 bases between them. CDR3 sequence (DNA): TGTGCCACTGGACGTTCCACTGAAGCTTTCTTT. It specifies CATGRSTEAFF.

This rearrangement joins TRBV5-4 to TRBJ1-2; TRBD1 might be the D (5 bases). This CDR3 has 16 residues. Germline V gene lookup returns CDR1 SGHNT and CDR2 YYREEE (reference sequence). Trimming took off 3 bases at V and 4 bases at J, with 19 bases between the two ends. The CDR3, as DNA: TGTGCCAGCAGCTCGGGGGACGGTTTAATTATCTATGGCTACACCTTC. The encoded protein is CASSSGDGLIIYGYTF.

The V gene is TRBV28, the J gene TRBJ2-5, with 8 bases identical to TRBD1. The germline gives CDR1 MDHEN, CDR2 SYDVKM. V was clipped by 3 bases and J by 5 bases; unmatched bases: 14. The CDR3 runs to 17 residues. The CDR3 loop is CASSFSRLDRAGETQYF. The CDR3 nucleotides read TGTGCCAGCAGTTTCTCCCGATTGGACAGGGCAGGGGAGACCCAGTACTTC.

On this clone: This CDR3 is also generated by other DNA sequences in the sample. The chain carries TRBV11-2 and TRBJ2-3; tentatively, D is TRBD2 (6 bases). This CDR3 is 11 amino acids long. Germline lookup yields CDR1 SGHAT and CDR2 FQNNGV. The ends were cut back, 3 bases at V and 9 bases at J, with 7 bases in the middle. CDR3: CASSLEGTQYF. The CDR3 region has the DNA TGTGCCAGCAGCTTGGAGGGGACGCAGTATTTT.

The V call is TRBV27, the J call TRBJ2-1; TRBD2 might be the D (6 bases). V lost 6 bases and J lost 4, with 16 bases in between. The CDR3 is 15 residues long. CDR1 and CDR2 from the germline V gene are MNHEY and SMNVEV (reference sequence). As DNA, the CDR3 is TGTGCCAGCAGGAGAGCCGGAGCGGGTTACAATGAGCAGTTCTTC. Translation gives CASRRAGAGYNEQFF.

The genes are TRBV5-4 and TRBJ2-1, with 11 bases fitting TRBD2. CDR3 length: 16 residues. Trimming cost V 4 bases and J 6 bases; bases outside gene matches: 9. Germline CDR1 reads SGHNT; CDR2 reads YYREEE (reference sequence). The CDR3 coding sequence is TGTGCCAGCAGCCGAAACGGACTAGCGGGTGGCAATGAGCAGTTCTTC. Translated, it gives CASSRNGLAGGNEQFF.